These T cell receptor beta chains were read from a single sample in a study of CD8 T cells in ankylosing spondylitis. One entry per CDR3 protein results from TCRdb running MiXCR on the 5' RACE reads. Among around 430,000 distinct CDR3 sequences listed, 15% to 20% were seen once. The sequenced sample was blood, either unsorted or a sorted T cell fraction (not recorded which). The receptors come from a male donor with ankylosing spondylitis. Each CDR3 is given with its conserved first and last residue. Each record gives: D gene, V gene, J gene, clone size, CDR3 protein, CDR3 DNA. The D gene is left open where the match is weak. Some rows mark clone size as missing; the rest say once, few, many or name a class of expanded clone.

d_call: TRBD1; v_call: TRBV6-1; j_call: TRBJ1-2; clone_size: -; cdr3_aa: CASSDRDRDNYGYTF; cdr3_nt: TGTGCCAGCAGTGACCGGGACAGGGACAACTATGGCTACACCTTC
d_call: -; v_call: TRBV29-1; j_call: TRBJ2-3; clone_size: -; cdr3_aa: CSDLRGIGTDTQYF; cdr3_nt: TGCAGCGACTTAAGGGGGATCGGCACAGATACGCAGTATTTT
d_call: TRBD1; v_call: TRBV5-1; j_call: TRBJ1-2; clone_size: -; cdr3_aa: CASGWDRGNYGYTF; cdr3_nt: TGCGCCAGCGGTTGGGACAGGGGCAACTATGGCTACACCTTC
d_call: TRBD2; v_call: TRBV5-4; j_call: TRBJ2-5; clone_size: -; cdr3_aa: CASRPGLAGQETQYF; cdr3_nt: TGTGCCAGCAGACCTGGACTAGCGGGACAAGAGACCCAGTACTTC
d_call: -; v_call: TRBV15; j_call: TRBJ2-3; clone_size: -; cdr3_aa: CATSTAGLNTDTQYF; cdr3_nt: TGTGCCACCAGCACCGCGGGGCTCAACACAGATACGCAGTATTTT
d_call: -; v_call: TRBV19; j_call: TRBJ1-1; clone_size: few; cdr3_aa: CASTGTLNTEAFF; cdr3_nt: TGTGCCAGTACCGGGACATTGAACACTGAAGCTTTCTTT
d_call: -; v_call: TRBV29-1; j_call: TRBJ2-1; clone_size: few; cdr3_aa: CSVVLLRGSSYNEQFF; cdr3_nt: TGCAGCGTTGTCCTTTTGCGGGGAAGCTCCTACAATGAGCAGTTCTTC
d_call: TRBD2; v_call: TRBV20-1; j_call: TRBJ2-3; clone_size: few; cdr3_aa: CSVPPGLATTDTQYF; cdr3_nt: TGCAGTGTTCCTCCGGGACTAGCTACCACAGATACGCAGTATTTT
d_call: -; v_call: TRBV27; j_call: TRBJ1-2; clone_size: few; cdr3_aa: CASSPRRQNNYGYTF; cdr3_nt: TGTGCCAGCAGTCCCCGACGACAGAATAACTATGGCTACACCTTC
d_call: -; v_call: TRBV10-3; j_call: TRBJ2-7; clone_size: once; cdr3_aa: CAISGATFSEQYF; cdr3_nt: TGTGCCATCAGTGGGGCCACATTCAGCGAGCAGTACTTC
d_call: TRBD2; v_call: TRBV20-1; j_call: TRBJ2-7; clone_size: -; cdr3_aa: CSARPRPLAVSSYEQYF; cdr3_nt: TGCAGTGCTAGGCCCCGCCCGCTAGCGGTCAGCTCCTACGAGCAGTACTTC
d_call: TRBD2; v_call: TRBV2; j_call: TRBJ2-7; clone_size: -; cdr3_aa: CASSGTSTSYEQYF; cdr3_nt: TGTGCCAGCAGTGGGACTAGTACCTCCTACGAGCAGTACTTC
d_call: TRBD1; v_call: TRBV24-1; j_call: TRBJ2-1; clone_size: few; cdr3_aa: CATSEGGTGGYNEQFF; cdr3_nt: TGTGCCACCAGTGAGGGGGGGACAGGGGGCTACAATGAGCAGTTCTTC
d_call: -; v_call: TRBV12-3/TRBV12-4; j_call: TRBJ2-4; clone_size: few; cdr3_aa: CASQKGGLAKNIQYF; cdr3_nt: TGTGCCAGCCAGAAAGGGGGTCTAGCCAAAAACATTCAGTACTTC
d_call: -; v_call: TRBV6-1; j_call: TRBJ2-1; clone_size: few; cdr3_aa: CASSPPGLESYNEQFF; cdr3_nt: TGTGCCAGCAGCCCCCCGGGACTCGAATCTTACAATGAGCAGTTCTTC
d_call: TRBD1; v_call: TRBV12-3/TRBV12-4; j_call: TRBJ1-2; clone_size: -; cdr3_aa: CASSFGPGQGAYGYTF; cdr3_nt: TGTGCCAGCAGTTTTGGGCCGGGACAGGGGGCTTATGGCTACACCTTC
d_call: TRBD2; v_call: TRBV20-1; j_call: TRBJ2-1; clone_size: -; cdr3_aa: CSARVTGAGGYNEQFF; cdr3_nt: TGCAGTGCTAGAGTGACGGGAGCGGGAGGATACAATGAGCAGTTCTTC
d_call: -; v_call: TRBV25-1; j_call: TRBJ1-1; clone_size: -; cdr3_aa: CASSEGITGAFF; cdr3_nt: TGTGCCAGCAGTGAAGGGATCACTGGAGCTTTCTTT
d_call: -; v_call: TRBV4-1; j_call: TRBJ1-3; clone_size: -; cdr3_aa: CASSQVRAERNTIYF; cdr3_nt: TGCGCCAGCAGCCAAGTTCGGGCAGAGAGAAACACCATATATTTT
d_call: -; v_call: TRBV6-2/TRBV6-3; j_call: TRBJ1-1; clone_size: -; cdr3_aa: CASSTQRVAFF; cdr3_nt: TGTGCCAGCAGTACCCAGCGGGTCGCTTTCTTT
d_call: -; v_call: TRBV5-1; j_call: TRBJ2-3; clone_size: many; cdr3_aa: CASSGSATSTDTQYF; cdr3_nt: TGCGCCAGCAGCGGTTCCGCTACTAGCACAGATACGCAGTATTTT
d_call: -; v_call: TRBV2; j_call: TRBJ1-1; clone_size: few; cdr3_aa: CASSERGRNTEAFF; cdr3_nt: TGTGCCAGCAGTGAAAGGGGCAGGAACACTGAAGCTTTCTTT
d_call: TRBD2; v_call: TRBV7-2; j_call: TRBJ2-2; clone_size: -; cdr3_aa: CASSPSGRDSGELFF; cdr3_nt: TGTGCCAGCAGCCCTAGCGGGAGAGATTCCGGGGAGCTGTTTTTT
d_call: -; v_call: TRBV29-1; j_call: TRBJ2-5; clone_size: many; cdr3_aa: CSVESGGQETQYF; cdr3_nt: TGCAGCGTTGAATCGGGTGGACAAGAGACCCAGTACTTC
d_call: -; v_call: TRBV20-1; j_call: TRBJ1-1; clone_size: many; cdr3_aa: CSARPYSGVGTEAFF; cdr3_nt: TGCAGTGCTAGACCCTACTCCGGGGTTGGCACTGAAGCTTTCTTT
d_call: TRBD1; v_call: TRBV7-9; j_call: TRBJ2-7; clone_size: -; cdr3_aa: CASSFTGVGSEQYF; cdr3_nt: TGTGCCAGCAGCTTCACAGGGGTAGGGTCCGAGCAGTACTTC
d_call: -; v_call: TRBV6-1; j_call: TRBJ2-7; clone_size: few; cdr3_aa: CASRSQGRAYEQYF; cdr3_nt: TGTGCCAGCAGATCACAGGGCCGAGCCTACGAGCAGTACTTC
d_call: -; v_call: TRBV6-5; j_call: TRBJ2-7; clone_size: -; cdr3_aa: CASSFTAGSSYEQYF; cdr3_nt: TGTGCCAGCAGTTTCACCGCGGGCAGCTCCTACGAGCAGTACTTC
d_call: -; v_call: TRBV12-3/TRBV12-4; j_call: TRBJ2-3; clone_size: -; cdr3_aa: CASNLRQEKLTDTQYF; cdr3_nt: TGTGCCAGCAATCTACGACAGGAGAAACTCACAGATACGCAGTATTTT
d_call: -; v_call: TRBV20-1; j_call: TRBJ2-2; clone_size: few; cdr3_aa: CSATQGRNTGELFF; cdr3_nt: TGCAGTGCGACGCAGGGGAGGAACACCGGGGAGCTGTTTTTT
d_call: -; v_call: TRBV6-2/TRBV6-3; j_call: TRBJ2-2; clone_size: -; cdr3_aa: CASTAFLGTGELFF; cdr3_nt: TGTGCCAGCACGGCCTTCCTGGGCACCGGGGAGCTGTTTTTT